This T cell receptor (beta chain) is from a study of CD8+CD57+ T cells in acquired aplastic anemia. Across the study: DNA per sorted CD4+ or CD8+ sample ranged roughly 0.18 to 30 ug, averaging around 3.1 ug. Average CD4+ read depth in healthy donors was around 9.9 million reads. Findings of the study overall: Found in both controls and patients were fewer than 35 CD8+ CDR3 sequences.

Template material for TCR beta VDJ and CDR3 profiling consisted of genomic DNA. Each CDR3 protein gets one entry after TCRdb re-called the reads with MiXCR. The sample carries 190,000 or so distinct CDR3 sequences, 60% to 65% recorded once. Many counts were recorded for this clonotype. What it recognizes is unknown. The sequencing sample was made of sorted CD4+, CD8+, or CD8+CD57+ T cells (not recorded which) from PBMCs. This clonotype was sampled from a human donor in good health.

The CDR3, as DNA: TGTGCCAGCAGCCAGTTTACCAGAGAGCAGTACTTC. It is translated as CASSQFTREQYF. The chain links TRBV16 to TRBJ2-7; D gene unclear. Per germline, CDR1 KGHSY and CDR2 FQNENV. The CDR3 sequence is 12 residues long. Trimming left V 3 bases short and J 7 bases short, with 10 bases between.